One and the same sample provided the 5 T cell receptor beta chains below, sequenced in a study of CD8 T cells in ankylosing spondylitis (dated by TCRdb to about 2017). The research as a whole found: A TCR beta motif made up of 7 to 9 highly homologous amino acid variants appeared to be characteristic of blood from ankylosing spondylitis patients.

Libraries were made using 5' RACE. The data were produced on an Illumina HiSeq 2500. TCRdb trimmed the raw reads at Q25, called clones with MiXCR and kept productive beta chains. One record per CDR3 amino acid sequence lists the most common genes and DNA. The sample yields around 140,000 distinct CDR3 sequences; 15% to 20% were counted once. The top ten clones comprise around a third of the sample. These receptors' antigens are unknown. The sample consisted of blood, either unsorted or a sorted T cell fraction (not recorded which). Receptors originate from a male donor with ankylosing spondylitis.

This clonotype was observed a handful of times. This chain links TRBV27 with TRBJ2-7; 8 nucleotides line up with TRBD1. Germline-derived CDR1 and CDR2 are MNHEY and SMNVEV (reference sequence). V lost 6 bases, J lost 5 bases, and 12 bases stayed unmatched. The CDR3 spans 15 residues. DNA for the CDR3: TGTGCCAGCAGCCTTGGATCCGGGACAGGCCACGAGCAGTACTTC. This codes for CASSLGSGTGHEQYF.

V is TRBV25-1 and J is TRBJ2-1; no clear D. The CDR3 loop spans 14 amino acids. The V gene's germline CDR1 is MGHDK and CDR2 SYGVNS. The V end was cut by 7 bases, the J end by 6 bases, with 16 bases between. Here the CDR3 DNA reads TGTGCCAGCATGGGCGGTGGCGTGGTCAATGAGCAGTTCTTC. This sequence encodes CASMGGGVVNEQFF.

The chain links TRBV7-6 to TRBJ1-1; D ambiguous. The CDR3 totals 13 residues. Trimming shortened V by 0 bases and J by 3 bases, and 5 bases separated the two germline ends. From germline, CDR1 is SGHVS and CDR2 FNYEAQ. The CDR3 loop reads CASSLALYTEAFF. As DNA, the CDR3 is TGTGCCAGCAGCTTAGCCCTTTACACTGAAGCTTTCTTT.

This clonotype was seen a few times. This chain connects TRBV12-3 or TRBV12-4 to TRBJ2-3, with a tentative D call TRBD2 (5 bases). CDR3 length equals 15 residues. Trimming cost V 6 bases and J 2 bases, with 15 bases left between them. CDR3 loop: CASRRTDRSTDTQYF. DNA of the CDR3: TGTGCCAGCAGGAGGACTGATAGATCCACAGATACGCAGTATTTT.

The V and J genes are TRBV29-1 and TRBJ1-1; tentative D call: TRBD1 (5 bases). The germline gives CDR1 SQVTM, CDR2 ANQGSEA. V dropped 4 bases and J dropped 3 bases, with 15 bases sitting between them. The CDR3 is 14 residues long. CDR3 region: CSVARGARDTEAFF. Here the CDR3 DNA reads TGCAGCGTTGCTCGCGGGGCTAGAGACACTGAAGCTTTCTTT. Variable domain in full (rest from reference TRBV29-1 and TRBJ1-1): SAVISQKPSRDICQRGTSLTIQCQVDSQVTMMFWYRQQPGQSLTLIATANQGSEATYESGFVIDKFPISRPNLTFSTLTVSNMSPEDSSIYLCSVARGARDTEAFFGQGTRLTVV.